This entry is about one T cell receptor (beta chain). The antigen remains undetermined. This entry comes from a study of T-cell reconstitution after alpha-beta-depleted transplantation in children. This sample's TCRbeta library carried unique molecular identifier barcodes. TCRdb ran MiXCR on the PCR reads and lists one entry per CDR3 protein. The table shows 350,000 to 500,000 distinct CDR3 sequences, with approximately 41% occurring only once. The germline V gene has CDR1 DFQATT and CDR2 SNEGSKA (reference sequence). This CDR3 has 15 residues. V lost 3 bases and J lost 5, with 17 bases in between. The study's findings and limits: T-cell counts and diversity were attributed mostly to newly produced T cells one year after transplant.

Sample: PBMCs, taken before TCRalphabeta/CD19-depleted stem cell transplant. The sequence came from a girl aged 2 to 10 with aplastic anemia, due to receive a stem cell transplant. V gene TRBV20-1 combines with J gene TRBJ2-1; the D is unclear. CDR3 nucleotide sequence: TGCAGTGCTAGTGGGGTATCGCACACACACAATGAGCAGTTCTTC. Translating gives CSASGVSHTHNEQFF.